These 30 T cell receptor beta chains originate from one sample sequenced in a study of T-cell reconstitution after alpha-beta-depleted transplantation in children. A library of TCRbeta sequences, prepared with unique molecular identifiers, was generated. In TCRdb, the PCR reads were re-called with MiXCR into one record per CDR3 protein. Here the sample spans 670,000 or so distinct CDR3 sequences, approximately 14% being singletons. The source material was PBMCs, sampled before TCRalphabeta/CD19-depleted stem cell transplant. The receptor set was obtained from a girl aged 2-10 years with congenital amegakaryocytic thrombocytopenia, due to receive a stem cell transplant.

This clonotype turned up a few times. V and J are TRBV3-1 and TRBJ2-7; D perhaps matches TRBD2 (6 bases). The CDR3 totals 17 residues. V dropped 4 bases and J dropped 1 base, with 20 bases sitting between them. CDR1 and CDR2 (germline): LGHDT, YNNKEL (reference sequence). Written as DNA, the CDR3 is TGTGCCAGCAGCCGAGATGCAGTGGGACTCAGTTCCTACGAGCAGTACTTC. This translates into CASSRDAVGLSSYEQYF.

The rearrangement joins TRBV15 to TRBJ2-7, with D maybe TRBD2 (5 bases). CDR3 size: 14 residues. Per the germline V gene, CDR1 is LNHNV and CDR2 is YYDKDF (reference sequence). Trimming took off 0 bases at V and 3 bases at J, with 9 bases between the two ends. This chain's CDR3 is CATSREDFVYEQYF. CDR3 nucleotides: TGTGCCACCAGCAGAGAGGACTTCGTCTACGAGCAGTACTTC.

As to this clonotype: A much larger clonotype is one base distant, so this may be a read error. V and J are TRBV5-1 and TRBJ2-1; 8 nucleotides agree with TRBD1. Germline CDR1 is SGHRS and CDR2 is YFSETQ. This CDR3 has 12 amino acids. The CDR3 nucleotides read TGCGCCCGCAGCTCGGACAGGGATGAGCAGTTCTTC. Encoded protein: CARSSDRDEQFF.

The CDR3 sequence: CASSLAWGVWDNEQFF. The CDR3 DNA reads TGTGCCAGCAGTTTGGCCTGGGGGGTTTGGGACAATGAGCAGTTCTTC. This chain joins TRBV27 and TRBJ2-1; D is perhaps TRBD2 (6 bases). Germline V CDR1 and CDR2: MNHEY, SMNVEV (reference sequence). The CDR3 sequence is 16 residues long. V was cut by 3 bases and J by 5 bases, with 17 bases left in between.

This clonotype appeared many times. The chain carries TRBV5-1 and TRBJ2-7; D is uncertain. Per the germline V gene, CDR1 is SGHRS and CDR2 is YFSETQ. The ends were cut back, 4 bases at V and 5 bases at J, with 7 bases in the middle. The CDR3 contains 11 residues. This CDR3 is CASSPWDEQYF. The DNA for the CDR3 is TGCGCCAGCAGCCCGTGGGACGAGCAGTACTTC.

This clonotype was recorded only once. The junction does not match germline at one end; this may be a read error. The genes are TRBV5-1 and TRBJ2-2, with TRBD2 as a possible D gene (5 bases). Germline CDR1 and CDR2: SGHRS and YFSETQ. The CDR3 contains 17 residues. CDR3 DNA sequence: TGCACCAGCAGCTGGACTGGCACTAATGAAAACACCGGGGAGCTGTTTTTT. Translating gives CTSSWTGTNENTGELFF.

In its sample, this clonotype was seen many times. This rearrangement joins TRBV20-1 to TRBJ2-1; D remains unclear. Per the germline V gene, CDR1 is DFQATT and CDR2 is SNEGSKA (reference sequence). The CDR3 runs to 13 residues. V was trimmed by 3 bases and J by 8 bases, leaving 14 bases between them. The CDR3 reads CSASGRRHDEQFF. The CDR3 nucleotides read TGCAGTGCTAGCGGAAGGCGCCACGATGAGCAGTTCTTC.

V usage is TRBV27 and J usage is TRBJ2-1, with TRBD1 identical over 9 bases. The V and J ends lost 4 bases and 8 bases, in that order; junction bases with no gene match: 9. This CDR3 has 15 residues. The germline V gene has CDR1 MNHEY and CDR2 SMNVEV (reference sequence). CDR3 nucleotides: TGTGCCAGCAGTTGGACAGGGGCTCTGAGTTATGAGCAGTTCTTC. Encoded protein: CASSWTGALSYEQFF.

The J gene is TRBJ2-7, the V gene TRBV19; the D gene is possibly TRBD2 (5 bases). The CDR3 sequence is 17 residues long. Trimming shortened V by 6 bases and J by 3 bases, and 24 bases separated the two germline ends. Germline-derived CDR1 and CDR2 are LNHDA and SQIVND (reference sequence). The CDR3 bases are TGTGCCAGTAGCCCGAGGACTTACGGCCCTACCGTCTACGAGCAGTACTTC. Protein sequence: CASSPRTYGPTVYEQYF.

The CDR3 sequence: CASKGRRLAGDEQYF. As DNA, the CDR3 is TGTGCCAGCAAGGGGCGCCGGTTAGCGGGCGACGAGCAGTACTTC. The gene calls are TRBV12-3 or TRBV12-4 and TRBJ2-7; TRBD2 matches at 7 bases. This CDR3 comprises 15 residues. V dropped 7 bases and J dropped 5; count of bases not matched to a gene: 14.

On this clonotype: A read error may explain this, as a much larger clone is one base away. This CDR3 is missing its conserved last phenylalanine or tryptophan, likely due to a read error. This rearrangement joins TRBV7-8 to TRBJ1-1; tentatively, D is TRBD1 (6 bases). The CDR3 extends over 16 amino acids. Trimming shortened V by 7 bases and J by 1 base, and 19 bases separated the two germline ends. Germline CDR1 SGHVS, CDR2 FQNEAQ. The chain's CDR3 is CASNPPPGAPNTEAFS. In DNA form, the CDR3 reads TGTGCCAGCAATCCTCCCCCAGGGGCGCCGAACACTGAAGCTTTCTCT.

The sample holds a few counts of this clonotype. The CDR3 DNA is TGTGCCAGCAGCGAAAACAGGGGGCGCAGCAATCAGCCCCAGCATTTT. The encoded protein is CASSENRGRSNQPQHF. This chain joins TRBV28 and TRBJ1-5; 9 bases line up with TRBD1. CDR1 is MDHEN and CDR2 is SYDVKM in the germline V gene. The CDR3 spans 16 residues. After removal of 6 bases from V and 1 base from J, the junction contained 7 bases not matched to a gene.

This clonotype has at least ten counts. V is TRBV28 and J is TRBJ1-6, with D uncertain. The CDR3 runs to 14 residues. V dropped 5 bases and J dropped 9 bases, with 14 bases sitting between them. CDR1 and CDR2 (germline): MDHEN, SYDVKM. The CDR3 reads CASSIPGHFSPLHF. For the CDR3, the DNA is TGTGCCAGCAGTATCCCGGGCCACTTTTCACCCCTCCACTTT.

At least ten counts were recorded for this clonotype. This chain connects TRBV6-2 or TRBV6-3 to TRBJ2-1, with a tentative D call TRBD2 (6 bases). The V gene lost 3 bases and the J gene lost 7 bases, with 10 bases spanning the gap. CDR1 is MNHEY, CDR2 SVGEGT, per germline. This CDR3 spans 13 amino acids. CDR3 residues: CASSYWLANEQFF. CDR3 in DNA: TGTGCCAGCAGTTATTGGCTAGCGAATGAGCAGTTCTTC.

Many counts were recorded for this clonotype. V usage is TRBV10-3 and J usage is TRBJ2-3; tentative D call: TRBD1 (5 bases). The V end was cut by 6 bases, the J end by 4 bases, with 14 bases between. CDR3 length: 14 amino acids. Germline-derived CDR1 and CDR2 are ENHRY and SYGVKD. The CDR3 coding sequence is TGTGCCATCAGAACTTTAGGGGCAGCAGATACGCAGTATTTT. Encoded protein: CAIRTLGAADTQYF.

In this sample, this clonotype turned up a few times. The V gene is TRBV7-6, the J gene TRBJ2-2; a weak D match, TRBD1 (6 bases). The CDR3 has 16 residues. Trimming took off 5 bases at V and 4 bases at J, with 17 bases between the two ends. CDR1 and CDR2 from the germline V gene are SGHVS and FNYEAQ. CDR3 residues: CASSPAQGLSTGELFF. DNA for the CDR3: TGTGCCAGCAGCCCCGCCCAGGGGTTGAGCACCGGGGAGCTGTTTTTT.

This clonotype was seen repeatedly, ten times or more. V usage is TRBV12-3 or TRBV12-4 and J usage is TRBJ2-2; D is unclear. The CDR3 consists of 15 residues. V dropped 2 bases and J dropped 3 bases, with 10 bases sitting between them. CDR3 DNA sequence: TGTGCCAGCAGTTTACTGCCGACGGACACCGGGGAGCTGTTTTTT. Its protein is CASSLLPTDTGELFF.

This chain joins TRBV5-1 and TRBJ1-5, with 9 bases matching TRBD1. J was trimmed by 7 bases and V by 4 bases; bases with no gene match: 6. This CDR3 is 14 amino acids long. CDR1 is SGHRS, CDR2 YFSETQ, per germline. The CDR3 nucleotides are TGCGCCAGCAGCAGGACAGGGGTGGAACAGCCCCAGCATTTT. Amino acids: CASSRTGVEQPQHF.

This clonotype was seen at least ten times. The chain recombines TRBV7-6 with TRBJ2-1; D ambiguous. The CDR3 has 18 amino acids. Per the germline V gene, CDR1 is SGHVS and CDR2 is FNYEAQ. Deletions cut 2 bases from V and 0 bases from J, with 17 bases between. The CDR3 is CASSLSPYELSSYNEQFF. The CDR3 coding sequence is TGTGCCAGCAGCTTATCGCCCTATGAGCTGAGCTCCTACAATGAGCAGTTCTTC.

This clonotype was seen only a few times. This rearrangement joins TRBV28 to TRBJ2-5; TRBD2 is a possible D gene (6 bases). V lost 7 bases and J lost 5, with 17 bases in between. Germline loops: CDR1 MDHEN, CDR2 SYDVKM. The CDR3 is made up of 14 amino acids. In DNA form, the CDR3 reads TGTGCCAGCACCATGCGGGGCGGTCAGGAGACCCAGTACTTC. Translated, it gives CASTMRGGQETQYF.

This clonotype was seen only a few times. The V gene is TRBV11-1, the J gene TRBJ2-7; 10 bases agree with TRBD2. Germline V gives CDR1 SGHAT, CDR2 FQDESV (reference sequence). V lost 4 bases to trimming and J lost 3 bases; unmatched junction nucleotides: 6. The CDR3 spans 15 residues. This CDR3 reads CASSSSSGSNYEQYF. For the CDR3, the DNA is TGTGCCAGCAGCTCCTCTAGCGGGAGTAACTACGAGCAGTACTTC.

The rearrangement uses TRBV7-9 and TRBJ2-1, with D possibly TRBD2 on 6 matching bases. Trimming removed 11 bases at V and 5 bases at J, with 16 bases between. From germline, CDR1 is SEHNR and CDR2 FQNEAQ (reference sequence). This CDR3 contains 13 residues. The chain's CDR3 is CACEREKNNEQFF. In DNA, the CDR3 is TGTGCCTGCGAACGGGAGAAGAACAATGAGCAGTTCTTC.

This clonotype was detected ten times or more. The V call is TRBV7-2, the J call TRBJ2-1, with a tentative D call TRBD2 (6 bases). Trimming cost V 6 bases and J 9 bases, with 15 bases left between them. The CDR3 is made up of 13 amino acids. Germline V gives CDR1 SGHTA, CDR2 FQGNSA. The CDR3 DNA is TGTGCCAGCAGTTTTAGACGGGAGATTGAGCAGTTCTTC. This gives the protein CASSFRREIEQFF.

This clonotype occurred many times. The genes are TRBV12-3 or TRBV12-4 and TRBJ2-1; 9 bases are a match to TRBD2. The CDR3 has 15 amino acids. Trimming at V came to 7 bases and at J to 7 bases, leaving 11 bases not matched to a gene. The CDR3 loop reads CASTNRIAGDNEQFF. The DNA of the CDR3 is TGTGCCAGCACTAATCGCATAGCGGGAGATAATGAGCAGTTCTTC.

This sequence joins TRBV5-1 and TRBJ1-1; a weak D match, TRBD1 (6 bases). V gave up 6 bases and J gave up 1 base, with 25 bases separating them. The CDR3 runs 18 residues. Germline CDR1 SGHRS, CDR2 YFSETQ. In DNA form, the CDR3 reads TGCGCCAGCAAACCCCCGGGGGCAGGGGCTCATTCGAACACTGAAGCTTTCTTT. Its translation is CASKPPGAGAHSNTEAFF.

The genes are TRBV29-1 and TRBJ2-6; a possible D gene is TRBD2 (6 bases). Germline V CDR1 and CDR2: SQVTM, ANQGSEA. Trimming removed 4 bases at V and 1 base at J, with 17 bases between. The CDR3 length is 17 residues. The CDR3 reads CSVVWSRGESGANVLTF. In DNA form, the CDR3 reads TGCAGCGTTGTATGGTCCCGCGGGGAATCTGGGGCCAACGTCCTGACTTTC.

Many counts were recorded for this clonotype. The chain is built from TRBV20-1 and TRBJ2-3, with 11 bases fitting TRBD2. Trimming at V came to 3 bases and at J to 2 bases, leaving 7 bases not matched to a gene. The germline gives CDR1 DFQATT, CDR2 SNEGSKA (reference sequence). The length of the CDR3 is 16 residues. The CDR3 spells CSARLAGGYPTDTQYF. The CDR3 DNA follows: TGCAGTGCTAGGCTAGCGGGAGGTTATCCCACAGATACGCAGTATTTT.

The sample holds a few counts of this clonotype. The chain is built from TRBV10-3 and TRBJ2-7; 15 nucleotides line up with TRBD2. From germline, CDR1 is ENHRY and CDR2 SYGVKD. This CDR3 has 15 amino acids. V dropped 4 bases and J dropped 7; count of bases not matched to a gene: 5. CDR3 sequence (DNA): TGTGCCATCAGTGCTACCGGGACTAGCGGGAGGGAGCAGTACTTC. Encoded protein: CAISATGTSGREQYF.

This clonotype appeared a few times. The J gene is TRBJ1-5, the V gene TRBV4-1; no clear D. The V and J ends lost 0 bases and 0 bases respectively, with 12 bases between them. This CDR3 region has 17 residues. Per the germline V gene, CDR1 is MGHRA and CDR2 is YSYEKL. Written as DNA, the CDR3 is TGCGCCAGCAGCCAAGAGGGAGGCATACATAGCAATCAGCCCCAGCATTTT. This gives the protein CASSQEGGIHSNQPQHF.

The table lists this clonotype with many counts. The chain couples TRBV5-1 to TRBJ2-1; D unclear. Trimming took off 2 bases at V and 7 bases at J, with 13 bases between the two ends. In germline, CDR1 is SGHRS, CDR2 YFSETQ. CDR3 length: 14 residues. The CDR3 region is CASSFGTGGNEQFF. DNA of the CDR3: TGCGCCAGCAGCTTCGGTACCGGCGGTAATGAGCAGTTCTTC.